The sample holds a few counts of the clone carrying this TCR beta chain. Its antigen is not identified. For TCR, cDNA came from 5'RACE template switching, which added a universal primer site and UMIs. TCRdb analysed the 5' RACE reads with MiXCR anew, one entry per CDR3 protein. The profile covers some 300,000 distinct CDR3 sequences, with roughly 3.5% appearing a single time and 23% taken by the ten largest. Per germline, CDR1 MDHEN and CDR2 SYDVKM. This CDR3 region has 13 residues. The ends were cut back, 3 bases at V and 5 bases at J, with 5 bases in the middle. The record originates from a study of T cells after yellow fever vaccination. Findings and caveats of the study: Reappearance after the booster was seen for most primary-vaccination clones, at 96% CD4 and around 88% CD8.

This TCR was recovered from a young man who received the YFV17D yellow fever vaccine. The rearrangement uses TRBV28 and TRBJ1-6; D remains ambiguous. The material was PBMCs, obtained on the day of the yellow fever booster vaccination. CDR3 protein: CASSLQDNSPLHF. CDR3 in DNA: TGTGCCAGCAGTTTGCAGGATAATTCACCCCTCCACTTT.